The 32 T cell receptor beta chains below come from one sample, sequenced in a study of blood T cell repertoires in COVID-19. Only in-frame clones appear in the TCRdb table, and some are missing; sequencing was by immunoSEQ multiplex PCR. Of 25,000 to 30,000 clones in the sample, more than 65% were seen once. The sequenced sample consisted of peripheral blood. All receptors come from a woman in her sixties or seventies with acute or convalescent COVID-19.

The chain is built from TRBV30 and TRBJ1-2; D unclear. Germline loops: CDR1 GTSNPN, CDR2 SVGIG (reference sequence). The CDR3 spans 13 residues. V was shortened by 3 bases and J by 2 bases, with 10 bases between the two germline ends. The CDR3 region is CAWRVVRNYGYTF. Here the CDR3 DNA reads TGTGCCTGGAGAGTGGTCAGAAACTATGGCTACACCTTC.

A few counts support this clone. This rearrangement joins TRBV9 to TRBJ1-6; weak D call: TRBD1 (6 bases). Germline V gives CDR1 SGDLS, CDR2 YYNGEE. V shed 0 bases and J shed 5 bases, with 9 bases lying between them. This CDR3 region has 15 residues. The CDR3 DNA reads as TGTGCCAGCAGCGTAGGACAGGTTAATAATTCACCCCTCCACTTT. As protein: CASSVGQVNNSPLHF.

This clone was recorded once. The chain links TRBV24-1 to TRBJ2-1; the D gene is possibly TRBD1 (5 bases). CDR3 length: 17 amino acids. V was cut by 4 bases and J by 10 bases, with 25 bases left in between. Germline V gives CDR1 KGHDR, CDR2 SFDVKD. The CDR3 protein is CATSDNLGAGEGREQFF. The CDR3 DNA follows: TGTGCCACCAGTGACAACCTAGGGGCTGGCGAAGGGCGGGAGCAGTTCTTC.

The chain recombines TRBV4-2 with TRBJ1-4; TRBD1 matches at 7 bases. CDR3 length equals 17 residues. Losses at the gene ends were 0 bases for V and 5 bases for J; bases not matched to a gene: 9. The germline gives CDR1 LGHNA, CDR2 YNFKEQ. The DNA of the CDR3 is TGTGCCAGCAGCCAAGATGGAGATGGCAGGGGGAATGAAAAACTGTTTTTT. This codes for CASSQDGDGRGNEKLFF.

This clone was found once. This CDR3 is CASSPREISDNYGYTF. CDR3 bases: TGTGCCAGCTCCCCGCGGGAGATTAGTGATAACTATGGCTACACCTTC. This rearrangement joins TRBV21-1 to TRBJ1-2. TRBV21-1 is a pseudogene segment. The CDR3 is made up of 16 amino acids.

This clone was counted a few times. The V and J genes are TRBV7-9 and TRBJ1-3, with 8 bases matching TRBD1. The CDR3 has 17 residues. Germline CDR1 reads SEHNR; CDR2 reads FQNEAQ (reference sequence). Trimming took 5 bases from V and 0 from J; bases not matched to a gene: 9. The CDR3 bases are TGTGCCAGCAGCGGGACAGGCCTGTCAGTCTCTGGAAACACCATATATTTT. Translated: CASSGTGLSVSGNTIYF.

The rearrangement uses TRBV9 and TRBJ1-3; D remains ambiguous. Germline V lookup: CDR1 SGDLS, CDR2 YYNGEE. V lost 7 bases, J lost 0 bases, and 20 bases lay in between. CDR3 length equals 17 residues. DNA for the CDR3: TGTGCCAGCCGCTTTTCGGGGATTCGCTACTCTGGAAACACCATATATTTT. Its protein is CASRFSGIRYSGNTIYF.

The chain links TRBV2 to TRBJ2-5, with TRBD1 identical over 8 bases. The CDR3 sequence is 14 residues long. J was trimmed by 3 bases and V by 3 bases; bases with no gene match: 3. Looked up from germline, CDR1 is SNHLY and CDR2 is FYNNEI. Written as DNA, the CDR3 is TGTGCCAGCAGTGATTGGACAGGGAAAGAGACCCAGTACTTC. This sequence encodes CASSDWTGKETQYF.

The gene calls are TRBV9 and TRBJ2-3, with 11 bases lining up with TRBD2. With V trimmed by 4 bases and J by 2 bases, 6 bases remained unmatched. Germline V gene lookup returns CDR1 SGDLS and CDR2 YYNGEE. This CDR3 contains 16 residues. The CDR3 DNA follows: TGTGCCAGCAGCCCGCGACTAGCGGGGTACACAGATACGCAGTATTTT. This codes for CASSPRLAGYTDTQYF.

The sample holds one count of this clone. The chain employs TRBV2 and TRBJ2-5, with D uncertain. CDR1 is SNHLY and CDR2 is FYNNEI in the germline V gene. This CDR3 is built from 12 residues. V gave up 6 bases and J gave up 10 bases, with 15 bases separating them. Here the CDR3 reads CASRGGDRIQYF. In nucleotides, the CDR3 is TGTGCCAGCAGAGGCGGAGATAGGATCCAGTACTTC.

V gene TRBV6-5 combines with J gene TRBJ1-6, with unresolved D. CDR3 size: 13 residues. Deletions cut 6 bases from V and 6 bases from J, with 9 bases between. Germline V CDR1 and CDR2: MNHEY, SVGAGI. CDR3 in amino acids: CASSLSLNSPLHF. The CDR3 nucleotides read TGTGCCAGCAGCCTATCCCTTAATTCACCCCTCCACTTT.

The chain recombines TRBV9 with TRBJ1-2, with D possibly being TRBD1 (6 bases). CDR3 length equals 15 residues. V dropped 3 bases and J dropped 7 bases, with 19 bases sitting between them. The V gene's germline CDR1 is SGDLS and CDR2 YYNGEE. CDR3 protein: CASSDDRPLGLGYTF. Here the CDR3 DNA reads TGTGCCAGCAGCGACGACAGGCCTTTAGGCCTTGGCTACACCTTC.

The CDR3 DNA sequence: TGTGCCAGCAGCTTGCCCGGGGGGGCCTATAGCAATCAGCCCCAGCATTTT. Amino acid sequence: CASSLPGGAYSNQPQHF. V is TRBV5-8 and J is TRBJ1-5; TRBD1 is a possible D gene (6 bases). V was trimmed by 1 base and J by 0 bases, leaving 14 bases between them. The CDR3 is made up of 17 amino acids. Germline CDR1 is SGHTS and CDR2 is YDEGEE.

The chain carries TRBV9 and TRBJ1-2; TRBD1 agrees at 7 bases. Germline CDR1 is SGDLS and CDR2 is YYNGEE. CDR3 length equals 13 residues. The V gene end was trimmed by 5 bases and the J gene end by 4 bases; junction bases not matched to a gene: 5. In DNA, the CDR3 is TGTGCCAGCAGGGGACAGAATATCTATGGCTACACCTTC. Its translation is CASRGQNIYGYTF.

The chain uses TRBV25-1 and TRBJ2-2; tentative D call: TRBD1 (6 bases). CDR3 length: 16 amino acids. Germline CDR1 MGHDK, CDR2 SYGVNS. V was cut by 3 bases and J by 3 bases, with 14 bases left in between. The CDR3 sequence: CASSEVAGAYTGELFF. The CDR3 region has the DNA TGTGCCAGCAGTGAGGTGGCAGGGGCCTACACCGGGGAGCTGTTTTTT.

The chain employs TRBV2 and TRBJ2-3; D might be TRBD1 (5 bases). The V and J ends lost 8 bases and 0 bases respectively, with 12 bases between them. The CDR3 loop spans 14 amino acids. Germline lookup yields CDR1 SNHLY and CDR2 FYNNEI. Here the CDR3 DNA reads TGTGCCAGCTCGTTGACAGCTAGCACAGATACGCAGTATTTT. Residues: CASSLTASTDTQYF.

V is TRBV28 and J is TRBJ1-1; TRBD1 is a possible D gene (6 bases). This CDR3 spans 12 amino acids. V gave up 3 bases and J gave up 8 bases, with 10 bases separating them. Germline-derived CDR1 and CDR2 are MDHEN and SYDVKM. The CDR3 DNA follows: TGTGCCAGCAGTTTTGGGCAGGGGGAAGCTTTCTTT. This translates into CASSFGQGEAFF. Complete variable domain (other parts from reference TRBV28 and TRBJ1-1): DVKVTQSSRYLVKRTGEKVFLECVQDMDHENMFWYRQDPGLGLRLIYFSYDVKMKEKGDIPEGYSVSREKKERFSLILESASTNQTSMYLCASSFGQGEAFFGQGTRLTVV.

The chain combines TRBV18 with TRBJ1-6; TRBD1 matches at 8 bases. This CDR3 spans 15 amino acids. V lost 5 bases and J lost 6; bases outside the gene matches: 6. Germline V lookup: CDR1 KGHSH, CDR2 LQKENI. The CDR3 sequence is CASSTLDRGNSPLHF. The CDR3 DNA follows: TGTGCCAGCTCAACCCTCGACAGGGGTAATTCACCCCTCCACTTT.

By share, this clone ranks as medium-sized. This chain connects TRBV4-1 to TRBJ2-5; TRBD2 aligns across 11 bases. Germline loops: CDR1 MGHRA, CDR2 YSYEKL. The CDR3 sequence is 18 residues long. After removal of 3 bases from V and 1 base from J, the junction contained 10 bases not matched to a gene. The CDR3 DNA reads TGCGCCAGCAGCCACCGTCCTTCTAGCGGGGGGTCCCAAGAGACCCAGTACTTC. Translation: CASSHRPSSGGSQETQYF.

This chain joins TRBV6-2 or TRBV6-3 and TRBJ1-2; 8 bases align to TRBD1. With V trimmed by 5 bases and J by 7 bases, 9 bases remained unmatched. This CDR3 spans 14 amino acids. Germline V gene data show CDR1 as MNHEY and CDR2 as SVGEGT. CDR3 residues: CASSNGQGVRGYTF. In nucleotides, the CDR3 is TGTGCCAGCAGTAACGGACAGGGAGTCCGTGGCTACACCTTC.

This chain joins TRBV6-5 and TRBJ2-3, with 10 bases identical to TRBD2. From germline, CDR1 is MNHEY and CDR2 SVGAGI. This CDR3 has 14 residues. V lost 8 bases to trimming and J lost 9 bases; unmatched junction nucleotides: 11. The CDR3 DNA reads as TGTGCCAGCTCCGAGCGGGGGGGCCGGGCCACGCAGTATTTT. Translated: CASSERGGRATQYF.

The V gene is TRBV7-6, the J gene TRBJ2-2, with a weak D call TRBD1 (7 bases). Germline values: CDR1 SGHVS, CDR2 FNYEAQ. Trimming left V 2 bases short and J 4 bases short, with 17 bases between. The CDR3 consists of 17 residues. This CDR3 is CASSLWAGGFGTGELFF. CDR3 DNA sequence: TGTGCCAGCAGCTTATGGGCAGGGGGGTTCGGCACCGGGGAGCTGTTTTTT.

To note about this clone: In the same sample, other DNA sequences code for this CDR3. This chain links TRBV6-5 with TRBJ1-6; D uncertain. Germline CDR1 MNHEY, CDR2 SVGAGI. The CDR3 is 16 residues long. V was pared by 0 bases and J by 9 bases, with 15 bases between. The CDR3 coding sequence is TGTGCCAGCAGTTACTCGGGTGGGAGGGTTAGTTCACCCCTCCACTTT. Amino acid sequence: CASSYSGGRVSSPLHF.

The rearrangement joins TRBV2 to TRBJ2-7, with 9 bases aligning to TRBD1. This CDR3 region has 15 residues. From germline, CDR1 is SNHLY and CDR2 FYNNEI. J was trimmed by 7 bases and V by 4 bases; bases with no gene match: 11. CDR3 sequence: CASSVLGQGEWEQYF. The CDR3 coding sequence is TGTGCCAGCAGTGTGTTGGGACAGGGTGAATGGGAGCAGTACTTC.

The chain uses TRBV7-2 and TRBJ2-3; 9 positions match TRBD2. J gave up 0 bases and V 3 bases, and 1 base lay outside the gene matches. CDR3 length: 15 amino acids. Germline CDR1 and CDR2: SGHTA and FQGNSA. CDR3 in DNA: TGTGCCAGCAGCTTGCGGGGGGGGAGCACAGATACGCAGTATTTT. The encoded protein is CASSLRGGSTDTQYF.

In this sample, this clone turned up once. V and J are TRBV19 and TRBJ1-1, with D unresolved. From germline, CDR1 is LNHDA and CDR2 SQIVND (reference sequence). CDR3 size: 13 residues. Trimming removed 8 bases from V and 0 bases from J, with 10 bases in between. The DNA for the CDR3 is TGTGCCAGTGAGAACGCATTGAACACTGAAGCTTTCTTT. It specifies CASENALNTEAFF. The variable domain in full, completed from reference TRBV19 and TRBJ1-1, reads DGGITQSPKYLFRKEGQNVTLSCEQNLNHDAMYWYRQDPGQGLRLIYYSQIVNDFQKGDIAEGYSVSREKKESFPLTVTSAQKNPTAFYLCASENALNTEAFFGQGTRLTVV.

The chain combines TRBV12-2 with TRBJ1-2; the table's D call TRBD1 went unverified against the DNA. TRBV12-2 is a listed pseudogene. This CDR3 has 13 residues. Here the CDR3 reads CASRYDIYYGYTF. CDR3 bases: TGTGCAAGTCGCTACGACATCTACTATGGCTACACCTTC.

J is TRBJ1-5 and V is TRBV4-1, with TRBD1 matching over 8 bases. This CDR3 has 20 residues. The V and J ends lost 2 bases and 2 bases, in that order; junction bases with no gene match: 17. Germline CDR1 and CDR2: MGHRA and YSYEKL. CDR3 DNA: TGCGCCAGCAGCCAAAGGGTCGGTACCAGGGGGCCTTCTGGCAATCAGCCCCAGCATTTT. Encoded protein: CASSQRVGTRGPSGNQPQHF.

This clone has a count of ten or more. The rearrangement links TRBV5-1 to TRBJ1-1; the match to TRBD1 covers 8 bases. Germline values: CDR1 SGHRS, CDR2 YFSETQ. Losses at the gene ends were 7 bases for V and 2 bases for J; bases not matched to a gene: 7. The CDR3 totals 14 residues. DNA of the CDR3: TGCGCCAGCTTTCCCGGGACAGGTAACACTGAAGCTTTCTTT. Its protein product is CASFPGTGNTEAFF.

The CDR3 sequence: CATSDRALAKNIQYF. DNA of the CDR3: TGTGCCACCTCGGACAGGGCCTTAGCCAAAAACATTCAGTACTTC. The V call is TRBV6-6, the J call TRBJ2-4; 8 nucleotides agree with TRBD1. The CDR3 runs 15 residues. Germline V CDR1 and CDR2: MNHNY, SVGAGI (reference sequence). The J segment lost 0 bases and the V segment lost 10 bases, leaving 8 bases of the junction unmatched.

The V call is TRBV6-1, the J call TRBJ1-1; 7 positions agree with TRBD1. CDR1 MNHNS and CDR2 SASEGT come from the germline V gene. With V trimmed by 1 base and J by 1 base, 3 bases remained unmatched. The CDR3 sequence is 15 residues long. The CDR3 DNA sequence: TGTGCCAGCAGTGAAGAAGGACAGGCGAACACTGAAGCTTTCTTT. Its translation is CASSEEGQANTEAFF.

This chain connects TRBV7-3 to TRBJ1-1, with D tentatively TRBD1 (5 bases). CDR1 and CDR2 from the germline V gene are SGHTA and FQGTGA. V lost 0 bases and J lost 4, with 9 bases in between. The CDR3 has 14 residues. The CDR3 sequence is CASSLTGEGTEAFF. In DNA, the CDR3 is TGTGCCAGCAGCTTAACGGGGGAGGGCACTGAAGCTTTCTTT.